Below, 32 T cell receptor beta chains from the same sample are listed, as sequenced in a study of T-cell reconstitution after alpha-beta-depleted transplantation in children. Unique molecular identifiers tagged the TCRbeta library. TCRdb independently ran MiXCR on the PCR reads; one entry per CDR3 protein. The data contain approximately 6,200 distinct CDR3 sequences, under 15% of them singletons. The material was PBMCs, obtained before TCRalphabeta/CD19-depleted stem cell transplant. These receptors came from a boy younger than 18 with acute lymphoblastic leukemia, due to receive a stem cell transplant.

This clonotype was detected ten times or more. The chain joins TRBV7-9 to TRBJ2-7, with TRBD1 identical over 7 bases. CDR1 is SEHNR and CDR2 is FQNEAQ in the germline V gene (reference sequence). The CDR3 runs to 13 residues. Trimming cost V 3 bases and J 5 bases; bases outside gene matches: 4. The CDR3 nucleotides are TGTGCCAGCAGCTTGAGGGGGCCCGACGAGCAGTACTTC. Protein sequence: CASSLRGPDEQYF.

This clonotype is medium-sized (0.01 to 0.1%) within its sample. The V call is TRBV12-3 or TRBV12-4, the J call TRBJ2-7, with D possibly matching TRBD2 (6 bases). Trimming took 2 bases from V and 0 from J, leaving 17 bases between them. The length of the CDR3 is 17 residues. The DNA for the CDR3 is TGTGCCAGCAGTTTACCTAATTGGGGGGTGAGCTCCTACGAGCAGTACTTC. Translation gives CASSLPNWGVSSYEQYF.

By frequency in the sample, this clonotype is medium-sized (0.01 to 0.1%). The chain uses TRBV12-3 or TRBV12-4 and TRBJ1-1; perhaps TRBD1 as D (5 bases). This CDR3 is 12 amino acids long. V lost 3 bases and J lost 7, with 9 bases in between. The CDR3 region has the DNA TGTGCCAGCAGTTTTAGGGGCCGTGAAGCTTTCTTT. It is translated as CASSFRGREAFF.

This clonotype is medium-sized within its sample. The chain links TRBV4-1 to TRBJ2-7; 10 nucleotides agree with TRBD1. The J segment lost 6 bases and the V segment lost 2 bases, leaving 4 bases of the junction unmatched. Germline loops: CDR1 MGHRA, CDR2 YSYEKL. The CDR3 is made up of 14 amino acids. This CDR3 reads CASSQIGTGVEQYF. DNA for the CDR3: TGCGCCAGCAGCCAAATAGGGACAGGGGTCGAGCAGTACTTC.

By sample fraction, this clonotype is medium-sized (0.01 to 0.1%). The chain recombines TRBV7-2 with TRBJ2-6; unclear D gene. The CDR3 length is 14 residues. CDR1 is SGHTA and CDR2 is FQGNSA in the germline V gene. Trimming shortened V by 2 bases and J by 3 bases, and 5 bases separated the two germline ends. In DNA form, the CDR3 reads TGTGCCAGCAGCTTATTCGGTGGGGCCAACGTCCTGACTTTC. Its protein product is CASSLFGGANVLTF.

Only a few counts were recorded for this clonotype. The chain combines TRBV2 with TRBJ2-4, with a weak D call TRBD2 (6 bases). CDR3 length: 14 amino acids. Trimming removed 6 bases from V and 2 bases from J, with 11 bases in between. The germline gives CDR1 SNHLY, CDR2 FYNNEI. The CDR3 coding sequence is TGTGCCAGCAGGAGACTAGTAACCAAAAACATTCAGTACTTC. It specifies CASRRLVTKNIQYF.

The genes are TRBV30 and TRBJ2-1, with D perhaps TRBD2 (5 bases). Per germline, CDR1 GTSNPN and CDR2 SVGIG (reference sequence). This CDR3 region has 12 residues. V was cut by 2 bases and J by 12 bases, with 14 bases left in between. The DNA for the CDR3 is TGTGCCTGGAGTTTCGGCGGGCATGGGCAGTTCTTC. Its protein is CAWSFGGHGQFF.

By sample share, this clonotype is medium-sized. The chain employs TRBV29-1 and TRBJ1-2; D is unclear. Trimming left V 3 bases short and J 5 bases short, with 13 bases between. From germline, CDR1 is SQVTM and CDR2 ANQGSEA. This CDR3 is built from 13 residues. As DNA, the CDR3 is TGCAGCGTTGAGGTGGAAGCTTTGTATGGCTACACCTTC. Translated, it gives CSVEVEALYGYTF.

This clonotype is medium-sized in the sample. V usage is TRBV7-2 and J usage is TRBJ1-2, with 8 nucleotides matching TRBD1. The CDR3 runs to 13 residues. The V and J ends lost 5 bases and 8 bases, in that order; junction bases with no gene match: 7. The germline CDR1 and CDR2 sequences are SGHTA and FQGNSA. CDR3 in DNA: TGTGCCAGCAGCCCGCGACAGGGGTTGGGCTACACCTTC. Translated: CASSPRQGLGYTF.

This clonotype has at least ten counts. The rearrangement uses TRBV30 and TRBJ2-1; 11 bases fit TRBD2. V lost 4 bases and J lost 8; bases outside the gene matches: 7. The CDR3 has 14 amino acids. CDR1 GTSNPN and CDR2 SVGIG come from the germline V gene (reference sequence). The CDR3 DNA sequence: TGTGCCTGGAAAATAGCGGGGGGGCCACATGAGCAGTTCTTC. Encoded protein: CAWKIAGGPHEQFF.

Judged by abundance, this clonotype is medium-sized. J is TRBJ2-1 and V is TRBV18; TRBD2 aligns across 10 bases. V shed 1 base, J shed 6 bases, and the junction held 9 bases outside the gene matches. This CDR3 is 17 amino acids long. Per the germline V gene, CDR1 is KGHSH and CDR2 is LQKENI. CDR3 sequence reads: CASSPQPSGRGSNEQFF. CDR3 DNA: TGTGCCAGCTCACCACAGCCTAGCGGGAGAGGGAGCAATGAGCAGTTCTTC.

This clonotype is medium-sized in the sample. The chain has TRBV7-9 and TRBJ2-5; TRBD1 is a possible D gene (6 bases). The CDR3 sequence is 14 residues long. CDR1 is SEHNR, CDR2 FQNEAQ, per germline (reference sequence). The germline V and J ends were trimmed by 5 bases and 1 base, with 11 bases remaining between them. DNA of the CDR3: TGTGCCAGCAGCCTGGACAGTTCCCAAGAGACCCAGTACTTC. It translates to CASSLDSSQETQYF. The entire variable domain, with the rest obtained from reference TRBV7-9 and TRBJ2-5, is as follows: DTGVSQNPRHKITKRGQNVTFRCDPISEHNRLYWYRQTLGQGPEFLTYFQNEAQLEKSRLLSDRFSAERPKGSFSTLEIQRTEQGDSAMYLCASSLDSSQETQYFGPGTRLLVL.

The V call is TRBV18, the J call TRBJ2-7, with 9 bases lining up with TRBD1. The CDR3 extends over 15 amino acids. V lost 5 bases and J lost 2; bases outside the gene matches: 7. Germline V CDR1 and CDR2: KGHSH, LQKENI. CDR3 DNA sequence: TGTGCCAGCTCAAAAGGCCGACAGGGGGCCTACGAGCAGTACTTC. It is translated as CASSKGRQGAYEQYF. Full variable domain (outside the CDR3, taken from reference TRBV18 and TRBJ2-7): NAGVMQNPRHLVRRRGQEARLRCSPMKGHSHVYWYRQLPEEGLKFMVYLQKENIIDESGMPKERFSAEFPKEGPSILRIQQVVRGDSAAYFCASSKGRQGAYEQYFGPGTRLTVT.

This clonotype qualifies as medium-sized. DNA for the CDR3: TGTGCCAGCAGTTTAGGGATACCCAATAATTCACCCCTCCACTTT. The encoded protein is CASSLGIPNNSPLHF. The chain has TRBV12-3 or TRBV12-4 and TRBJ1-6; D gene unclear. Trimming pared 1 base from V and 5 bases from J, leaving 9 bases between. The length of the CDR3 is 15 residues.

This clonotype rates as medium-sized. CDR3 sequence: CASSLGFRESTDTQYF. CDR3 in DNA: TGTGCCAGCAGCTTAGGCTTCAGGGAAAGCACAGATACGCAGTATTTT. The chain couples TRBV7-9 to TRBJ2-3; D is perhaps TRBD1 (5 bases). The ends were cut back, 1 base at V and 0 bases at J, with 11 bases in the middle. Germline V gene sequence: CDR1 SEHNR, CDR2 FQNEAQ (reference sequence). The CDR3 extends over 16 amino acids.

Relative to its sample, this clonotype is medium-sized. This chain links TRBV6-5 with TRBJ1-5; D may be TRBD1 (5 bases). CDR1 MNHEY and CDR2 SVGAGI come from the germline V gene. The V end lost 5 bases, the J end lost 4 bases, and 12 bases lay between the germline ends. CDR3 length: 14 residues. In nucleotides, the CDR3 is TGTGCCAGCAGTAGGGGACGGACGAATCAGCCCCAGCATTTT. Protein product: CASSRGRTNQPQHF.

This clonotype is labeled medium-sized. This chain uses TRBV6-2 or TRBV6-3 with TRBJ2-1, with TRBD1 as a possible D gene (6 bases). V was trimmed by 4 bases and J by 6 bases, leaving 19 bases between them. Per germline, CDR1 MNHEY and CDR2 SVGEGT. The CDR3 loop spans 16 amino acids. As DNA, the CDR3 is TGTGCCAGCAGTTCCAATCAGGGGCTGCAGGGCAATGAGCAGTTCTTC. Translating gives CASSSNQGLQGNEQFF.

This clonotype was observed many times. The rearrangement joins TRBV6-1 to TRBJ2-7, with TRBD2 identical over 7 bases. Germline V lookup: CDR1 MNHNS, CDR2 SASEGT. Trimming removed 6 bases from V and 4 bases from J; junction bases left unmatched: 12. CDR3 size: 15 residues. Here the CDR3 DNA reads TGTGCCAGCAGCGAACAGCACCCGGGGGGATACGAGCAGTACTTC. This gives the protein CASSEQHPGGYEQYF.

Note on this clonotype: Germline and junction disagree at one end, which may indicate a read error. The rearrangement joins TRBV28 to TRBJ1-2, with D unresolved. The CDR3 has 12 residues. The germline gives CDR1 MDHEN, CDR2 SYDVKM. CDR3 in amino acids: CASSFGEYGDTF. DNA of the CDR3: TGTGCCAGCAGTTTTGGAGAGTATGGCGACACCTTC.

This clonotype was counted ten times or more. The gene calls are TRBV6-4 and TRBJ2-1, with TRBD2 matching 11 bases. After removal of 0 bases from V and 10 bases from J, the junction contained 5 bases not matched to a gene. In germline, CDR1 is MRHNA, CDR2 SNTAGT. The length of the CDR3 is 15 residues. The CDR3 region has the DNA TGTGCCAGCAGTGACTCCACTAGCGGGAGAGTCGAGCAGTTCTTC. Translated: CASSDSTSGRVEQFF.

This clonotype is categorized as medium-sized. The chain carries TRBV28 and TRBJ2-7; D remains ambiguous. V shed 3 bases and J shed 0 bases, with 9 bases lying between them. The germline V gene encodes CDR1 MDHEN and CDR2 SYDVKM. The CDR3 has 14 residues. The CDR3 region is CASSFFPDSYEQYF. The CDR3 bases are TGTGCCAGCAGTTTTTTCCCGGACTCCTACGAGCAGTACTTC. Complete variable domain (other parts from reference TRBV28 and TRBJ2-7): DVKVTQSSRYLVKRTGEKVFLECVQDMDHENMFWYRQDPGLGLRLIYFSYDVKMKEKGDIPEGYSVSREKKERFSLILESASTNQTSMYLCASSFFPDSYEQYFGPGTRLTVT.

This clonotype is termed medium-sized. The rearrangement joins TRBV5-1 to TRBJ2-4; either TRBD1 or TRBD2 may fit D (6 bases each). Trimming took 1 base from V and 0 from J, leaving 11 bases between them. Germline V gene sequence: CDR1 SGHRS, CDR2 YFSETQ. CDR3 length equals 16 residues. The DNA for the CDR3 is TGCGCCAGCAGCTTGTTGGGGGGCCTAGCCAAAAACATTCAGTACTTC. Translating it yields CASSLLGGLAKNIQYF.

Ten or more counts support this clonotype. The chain couples TRBV20-1 to TRBJ2-3, with 8 positions matching TRBD2. CDR1 and CDR2 from the germline V gene are DFQATT and SNEGSKA (reference sequence). V trimming: 5 bases; J trimming: 2 bases; junction bases outside the gene matches: 6. CDR3 size: 14 residues. The CDR3 region is CSAQRGPSTDTQYF. CDR3 sequence (DNA): TGCAGTGCTCAGCGGGGGCCCTCCACAGATACGCAGTATTTT.

This clonotype is termed medium-sized. The gene calls are TRBV7-8 and TRBJ2-2, with D possibly being TRBD1 (6 bases). Looked up from germline, CDR1 is SGHVS and CDR2 is FQNEAQ. The CDR3 runs 13 residues. Trimming took 7 bases from V and 6 from J, leaving 12 bases between them. The CDR3 sequence is CASILTGPGELFF. The CDR3 DNA is TGTGCCAGCATCTTGACAGGCCCCGGGGAGCTGTTTTTT.

This clonotype came up many times. This rearrangement joins TRBV12-3 or TRBV12-4 to TRBJ2-6; D possibly uses TRBD1 or TRBD2 (5 bases each). This CDR3 comprises 12 residues. Trimming took 11 bases from V and 3 from J, leaving 8 bases between them. DNA for the CDR3: TGTGCCGGGACCGATGGGGCCAACGTCCTGACTTTC. Translated: CAGTDGANVLTF.

The V gene is TRBV29-1, the J gene TRBJ2-6; 7 bases line up with TRBD1. Losses at the gene ends were 6 bases for V and 0 bases for J; bases not matched to a gene: 5. The CDR3 contains 15 residues. Germline CDR1 and CDR2: SQVTM and ANQGSEA. CDR3 nucleotide sequence: TGCAGCGTGAGGGGACAGCTCTCTGGGGCCAACGTCCTGACTTTC. This gives the protein CSVRGQLSGANVLTF. Together with reference TRBV29-1 and TRBJ2-6, the CDR3 gives the full variable domain: SAVISQKPSRDICQRGTSLTIQCQVDSQVTMMFWYRQQPGQSLTLIATANQGSEATYESGFVIDKFPISRPNLTFSTLTVSNMSPEDSSIYLCSVRGQLSGANVLTFGAGSRLTVL.

In this sample, this clonotype is medium-sized. The chain has TRBV20-1 and TRBJ1-6; TRBD1 is a possible D gene (5 bases). The germline V and J ends were trimmed by 6 bases and 10 bases, with 22 bases remaining between them. Germline V CDR1 and CDR2: DFQATT, SNEGSKA (reference sequence). The CDR3 is 15 residues long. CDR3 nucleotides: TGCAGTGCCCCCCCTCGGGCAGGGCCACGGTCACCCCTCCACTTT. The encoded protein is CSAPPRAGPRSPLHF.

This clonotype is medium-sized within its sample. The rearrangement uses TRBV28 and TRBJ2-7; a weak D match, TRBD2 (6 bases). The CDR3 is made up of 16 amino acids. The V end was cut by 4 bases, the J end by 3 bases, with 19 bases between. Per germline, CDR1 MDHEN and CDR2 SYDVKM. CDR3 bases: TGTGCCAGCAGTTCCCGCGGGGCCGAGACCTTCTACGAGCAGTACTTC. This gives the protein CASSSRGAETFYEQYF.

In its sample, this clonotype was seen many times. The chain carries TRBV11-3 and TRBJ2-5; TRBD1 matches at 10 bases. The CDR3 is 14 residues long. V lost 4 bases and J lost 4; bases outside the gene matches: 3. Looked up from germline, CDR1 is SGHNT and CDR2 is YENEEA. The CDR3 DNA follows: TGTGCCAGCAGCTCCCGACAGGGGGCAGAGACCCAGTACTTC. Protein: CASSSRQGAETQYF. The full variable domain, in which reference TRBV11-3 and TRBJ2-5 provide the parts outside the CDR3, is EAGVVQSPRYKIIEKKQPVAFWCNPISGHNTLYWYLQNLGQGPELLIRYENEEAVDDSQLPKDRFSAERLKGVDSTLKIQPAELGDSAVYLCASSSRQGAETQYFGPGTRLLVL.

This clonotype rates as medium-sized. The rearrangement uses TRBV27 and TRBJ1-3; a weak D match, TRBD1 (5 bases). The CDR3 spans 15 residues. V gave up 0 bases and J gave up 1 base, with 7 bases separating them. The germline V gene encodes CDR1 MNHEY and CDR2 SMNVEV (reference sequence). The CDR3: CASSLSAGSGNTIYF. CDR3 DNA sequence: TGTGCCAGCAGTTTATCAGCAGGGTCTGGAAACACCATATATTTT.

By share, this clonotype counts as medium-sized (0.01 to 0.1%). This chain links TRBV10-3 with TRBJ2-1, with D unresolved. Germline V lookup: CDR1 ENHRY, CDR2 SYGVKD. The CDR3 contains 11 residues. With 8 bases removed from V and 3 bases from J, the gap between germline ends came to 5 bases. In DNA, the CDR3 is TGTGCCATCGGCGACTACAATGAGCAGTTCTTC. Amino acid sequence: CAIGDYNEQFF.

This clonotype is medium-sized by share. V is TRBV27 and J is TRBJ2-2; D possibly corresponds to TRBD2 (6 bases). V shed 4 bases and J shed 4 bases, with 16 bases lying between them. This CDR3 region has 16 residues. Germline lookup yields CDR1 MNHEY and CDR2 SMNVEV (reference sequence). CDR3 protein: CASSWQGREVTGELFF. The CDR3 nucleotides are TGTGCCAGCAGTTGGCAGGGAAGGGAGGTCACCGGGGAGCTGTTTTTT.